This passage covers 7 T cell receptor beta chains from one sample sequenced in a study of siplizumab effects on memory and regulatory T cells. Generated by immunoSEQ multiplex PCR, the TCRdb table keeps only in-frame clones and is missing some. The sample lists about 110,000 clones; roughly nine tenths were seen once. Material for sequencing was Tregs sorted from blood. These receptors came from a human donor in good health.

The chain carries TRBV6-4 and TRBJ1-2; a weak D match, TRBD1 (6 bases). V was pared by 0 bases and J by 8 bases, with 16 bases between. This CDR3 is built from 15 residues. Germline CDR1 reads MRHNA; CDR2 reads SNTAGT. CDR3 coding DNA: TGTGCCAGCAGTGACTCGGGCAGACTGGGGGGCGGCTACACCTTC. As protein: CASSDSGRLGGGYTF.

This chain uses TRBV7-9 with TRBJ2-4, with 7 bases lining up with TRBD1. Germline V gives CDR1 SEHNR, CDR2 FQNEAQ (reference sequence). This CDR3 spans 15 amino acids. V lost 3 bases, J lost 0 bases, and 2 bases stayed unmatched. The CDR3 is CASSLDRLAKNIQYF. In DNA form, the CDR3 reads TGTGCCAGCAGCTTGGACAGGCTAGCCAAAAACATTCAGTACTTC.

The chain couples TRBV11-2 to TRBJ1-1; D is ambiguous. V lost 0 bases and J lost 4, with 15 bases in between. Germline CDR1 reads SGHAT; CDR2 reads FQNNGV. The CDR3 length is 16 residues. The DNA for the CDR3 is TGTGCCAGCAGCTTAGAGTGGAGCCGGCGTTCCACTGAAGCTTTCTTT. The encoded protein is CASSLEWSRRSTEAFF. The full variable domain, rest sourced from reference TRBV11-2 and TRBJ1-1, is EAGVAQSPRYKIIEKRQSVAFWCNPISGHATLYWYQQILGQGPKLLIQFQNNGVVDDSQLPKDRFSAERLKGVDSTLKIQPAKLEDSAVYLCASSLEWSRRSTEAFFGQGTRLTVV.

A note on this clone: This same CDR3 is encoded by further DNA sequences in the sample. The J gene is TRBJ1-5, the V gene TRBV6-5, with D tentatively TRBD1 (6 bases). Trimming removed 3 bases from V and 2 bases from J, with 8 bases in between. This CDR3 is built from 14 residues. The germline gives CDR1 MNHEY, CDR2 SVGAGI. CDR3 sequence (DNA): TGTGCCAGCAGTTATTCAGGGGGCAATCAGCCCCAGCATTTT. Its translation is CASSYSGGNQPQHF.

The chain is built from TRBV11-2 and TRBJ1-2, with D uncertain. Trimming removed 7 bases from V and 8 bases from J, with 14 bases in between. CDR3 length: 12 residues. Germline CDR1 reads SGHAT; CDR2 reads FQNNGV. CDR3 nucleotides: TGTGCCAGCACTAACCGGGCGGGAGGCTACACCTTC. Protein: CASTNRAGGYTF.

The chain has TRBV7-3 and TRBJ2-1; a possible D gene is TRBD2 (5 bases). The CDR3 length is 15 residues. V was shortened by 5 bases and J by 0 bases, with 11 bases between the two germline ends. Germline-derived CDR1 and CDR2 are SGHTA and FQGTGA. DNA for the CDR3: TGTGCCAGCAGCAAAGCGGTGAGCTCCTACAATGAGCAGTTCTTC. As protein: CASSKAVSSYNEQFF.

The genes are TRBV5-1 and TRBJ2-3; a weak D match, TRBD2 (6 bases). The CDR3 runs 15 residues. The V and J ends lost 6 bases and 1 base respectively, with 15 bases between them. Germline loops: CDR1 SGHRS, CDR2 YFSETQ. CDR3 nucleotide sequence: TGCGCCAGCACCCCCCAGACTAGACGCACAGATACGCAGTATTTT. It yields the protein CASTPQTRRTDTQYF.